Below are 26 T cell receptor beta chains sequenced from a single sample in a study of identical twins. TCRdb redid the calling of the 5' RACE reads with MiXCR, one entry per CDR3 protein. The sample holds roughly 700,000 distinct CDR3 sequences, around 8.6% seen once. These data were likewise used in another study, on yellow fever vaccine responses in identical twins.

The sequenced material came from PBMCs. All receptors derive from a woman under 30 in good health.

This clonotype was recorded a few times. The V gene is TRBV6-5, the J gene TRBJ2-2, with a possible D match to TRBD1 (6 bases). Germline V gene data show CDR1 as MNHEY and CDR2 as SVGAGI. V lost 2 bases, J lost 5 bases, and 12 bases lay in between. The CDR3 is 15 amino acids. In DNA, the CDR3 is TGTGCCAGCAGTTACCAGGGGTTGGGGACCGGGGAGCTGTTTTTT. It specifies CASSYQGLGTGELFF.

To note about this clonotype: A much larger clone differs by one base, so this may be a read error. The chain carries TRBV14 and TRBJ2-1; the D is unclear. From germline, CDR1 is SGHDN and CDR2 FVKESK. The CDR3 is made up of 15 amino acids. The CDR3 reads CDSSQDVVDGAEQFF. CDR3 DNA sequence: TGTGACAGCAGCCAAGATGTGGTAGACGGAGCTGAGCAGTTCTTC.

This chain connects TRBV6-2 or TRBV6-3 to TRBJ2-7; 9 positions match TRBD2. Germline V gives CDR1 MNHEY, CDR2 SVGEGT. CDR3 size: 15 residues. V shed 5 bases, J shed 2 bases, and the junction held 7 bases outside the gene matches. CDR3 nucleotide sequence: TGTGCCAGCAGTAATCAGCGGGAGGTAACCTACGAGCAGTACTTC. Protein: CASSNQREVTYEQYF.

This clonotype occurred a few times. The V and J genes are TRBV7-9 and TRBJ2-7; 7 nucleotides agree with TRBD1. CDR1 is SEHNR, CDR2 FQNEAQ, per germline (reference sequence). This CDR3 has 16 amino acids. The V and J ends lost 1 base and 7 bases, in that order; junction bases with no gene match: 13. CDR3 protein: CASSLDGRGIRTEQYF. CDR3 sequence (DNA): TGTGCCAGCAGCTTAGATGGCAGGGGGATCCGGACGGAGCAGTACTTC.

This clonotype showed up many times. The chain has TRBV5-1 and TRBJ1-1; D is uncertain. The germline V gene encodes CDR1 SGHRS and CDR2 YFSETQ. Trimming left V 0 bases short and J 1 base short, with 7 bases between. This CDR3 is built from 14 residues. The CDR3 DNA reads TGCGCCAGCAGCTTGGGTTCCCCGAACACTGAAGCTTTCTTT. Translated: CASSLGSPNTEAFF.

This clonotype was recorded at least ten times. The chain uses TRBV12-3 or TRBV12-4 and TRBJ2-7; 9 bases map to TRBD1. The CDR3 is 14 amino acids. The junction had 8 bases not matched to a gene; V was cut back by 5 bases and J by 6 bases. This CDR3 reads CASSRTGVNGEQYF. DNA of the CDR3: TGTGCCAGCAGTAGGACAGGGGTGAACGGCGAGCAGTACTTC.

The chain couples TRBV28 to TRBJ2-4; TRBD2 might be the D (5 bases). The ends were cut back, 5 bases at V and 7 bases at J, with 24 bases in the middle. From germline, CDR1 is MDHEN and CDR2 SYDVKM. This CDR3 is built from 17 residues. The CDR3 region has the DNA TGTGCCAGCAGTACTATACCGACTGTAGGTCGGACTAACATTCAGTACTTC. As protein: CASSTIPTVGRTNIQYF. Supplemented by reference TRBV28 and TRBJ2-4, the full variable domain reads DVKVTQSSRYLVKRTGEKVFLECVQDMDHENMFWYRQDPGLGLRLIYFSYDVKMKEKGDIPEGYSVSREKKERFSLILESASTNQTSMYLCASSTIPTVGRTNIQYFGAGTRLSVL.

This clonotype appeared a few times. The chain combines TRBV7-2 with TRBJ1-1; D remains unclear. The germline V gene encodes CDR1 SGHTA and CDR2 FQGNSA. Trimming shortened V by 5 bases and J by 7 bases, and 14 bases separated the two germline ends. This CDR3 is built from 13 residues. Written as DNA, the CDR3 is TGTGCCAGCAGCCCCGCGGGAGGGATTGAAGCTTTCTTT. It yields the protein CASSPAGGIEAFF. Looking up the rest from reference TRBV7-2 and TRBJ1-1 gives the full variable domain: GAGVSQSPSNKVTEKGKDVELRCDPISGHTALYWYRQSLGQGLEFLIYFQGNSAPDKSGLPSDRFSAERTGGSVSTLTIQRTQQEDSAVYLCASSPAGGIEAFFGQGTRLTVV.

The rearrangement joins TRBV4-3 to TRBJ2-5; possibly TRBD1 or TRBD2 for D (5 bases each). Trimming left V 1 base short and J 4 bases short, with 10 bases between. This CDR3 region has 14 residues. Germline CDR1 LGHNA, CDR2 YSLEER. CDR3 residues: CASSQVGDGETQYF. CDR3 coding DNA: TGCGCCAGCAGCCAAGTGGGGGATGGAGAGACCCAGTACTTC.

This clonotype was detected a few times. The chain uses TRBV3-1 and TRBJ2-4; no definite D call. CDR3 length: 16 amino acids. Germline values: CDR1 LGHDT, CDR2 YNNKEL (reference sequence). V was clipped by 1 base and J by 3 bases, with 13 bases between them. CDR3 region: CASSQVTPGLKNIQYF. CDR3 sequence (DNA): TGTGCCAGCAGCCAAGTTACCCCGGGCCTCAAAAACATTCAGTACTTC.

This clonotype has only a few counts. V gene TRBV4-1 combines with J gene TRBJ2-7, with 13 bases that match TRBD2. Per germline, CDR1 MGHRA and CDR2 YSYEKL. Germline trimming cut 4 bases from V and 6 bases from J; bases unmatched to any gene: 9. The CDR3 length is 16 residues. In nucleotides, the CDR3 is TGCGCCAGCAGCCCTTTGGCACTAGCGGGAGGGGGCGAGCAGTACTTC. Encoded protein: CASSPLALAGGGEQYF.

The J gene is TRBJ1-3, the V gene TRBV12-3 or TRBV12-4; D is uncertain. Trimming shortened V by 3 bases and J by 0 bases, and 3 bases separated the two germline ends. The CDR3 spans 13 residues. The CDR3 protein is CASSLTSGNTIYF. CDR3 in DNA: TGTGCCAGCAGTTTGACCTCTGGAAACACCATATATTTT.

At least ten counts were recorded for this clonotype. The gene calls are TRBV11-2 and TRBJ1-6, with TRBD1 matching over 7 bases. CDR1 and CDR2 from the germline V gene are SGHAT and FQNNGV. Trimming removed 1 base from V and 13 bases from J; junction bases left unmatched: 4. The CDR3 extends over 13 amino acids. The DNA for the CDR3 is TGTGCCAGCAGCTTAGTCGACAGGGCTCCCCTCCACTTT. It encodes CASSLVDRAPLHF.

The V gene is TRBV29-1, the J gene TRBJ2-7; 10 bases match TRBD1. The CDR3 consists of 14 residues. Germline V gene sequence: CDR1 SQVTM, CDR2 ANQGSEA. V shed 6 bases, J shed 0 bases, and the junction held 5 bases outside the gene matches. CDR3 sequence reads: CSVLGQGSSYEQYF. In nucleotides, the CDR3 is TGCAGCGTCCTGGGACAGGGGAGCTCCTACGAGCAGTACTTC.

This clonotype has a count of ten or more. This chain joins TRBV20-1 and TRBJ2-7; D may be TRBD2 (5 bases). The V and J ends lost 0 bases and 3 bases respectively, with 15 bases between them. The CDR3 is 15 residues long. The germline CDR1 and CDR2 sequences are DFQATT and SNEGSKA (reference sequence). This chain's CDR3 is CSARDLGGLDYEQYF. DNA for the CDR3: TGCAGTGCTAGAGATCTTGGAGGACTCGACTACGAGCAGTACTTC.

In this sample, this clonotype turned up many times. The chain couples TRBV4-3 to TRBJ2-7; D uncertain. The CDR3 is made up of 14 amino acids. Germline values: CDR1 LGHNA, CDR2 YSLEER. Deletions cut 0 bases from V and 2 bases from J, with 8 bases between. The CDR3, as DNA: TGCGCCAGCAGCCAAGACGGCGGCACCTACGAGCAGTACTTC. Protein sequence: CASSQDGGTYEQYF.

This chain links TRBV20-1 with TRBJ2-7, with a weak D call TRBD2 (6 bases). V lost 3 bases, J lost 6 bases, and 9 bases lay in between. There are 11 residues in the CDR3. Per germline, CDR1 DFQATT and CDR2 SNEGSKA (reference sequence). CDR3 loop: CSASGGAEQYF. CDR3 DNA sequence: TGCAGTGCTAGCGGCGGGGCCGAGCAGTACTTC.

Concerning this clonotype itself: One base away lies a much larger clone, so this may be a sequencing read error. CDR3 region: CASSLVYTDTQYF. The DNA for the CDR3 is TGTGCCAGCAGCTTAGTATACACAGATACGCAGTATTTT. The chain carries TRBV7-3 and TRBJ2-3; D gene unclear. V was clipped by 2 bases and J by 2 bases, with 5 bases between them. The CDR3 loop spans 13 amino acids. Germline values: CDR1 SGHTA, CDR2 FQGTGA.

This clonotype has only a few counts. J is TRBJ2-3 and V is TRBV18; weak D call: TRBD2 (5 bases). V dropped 3 bases and J dropped 3 bases, with 16 bases sitting between them. This CDR3 comprises 16 residues. The germline gives CDR1 KGHSH, CDR2 LQKENI. CDR3 DNA sequence: TGTGCCAGCTCACCTCAGCGAGGGCCAGGTACAGATACGCAGTATTTT. Amino acids: CASSPQRGPGTDTQYF. Looking up the rest from reference TRBV18 and TRBJ2-3 gives the full variable domain: NAGVMQNPRHLVRRRGQEARLRCSPMKGHSHVYWYRQLPEEGLKFMVYLQKENIIDESGMPKERFSAEFPKEGPSILRIQQVVRGDSAAYFCASSPQRGPGTDTQYFGPGTRLTVL.

A single count supports this clonotype. This clone may be a read error of a much larger clone one base away. This chain links TRBV5-1 with TRBJ2-2, with 13 bases fitting TRBD2. The germline gives CDR1 SGHRS, CDR2 YFSETQ. Trimming took 6 bases from V and 3 from J; bases not matched to a gene: 5. The length of the CDR3 is 16 residues. CDR3 DNA sequence: TGCGCCAGCAATGGACTAGCGGGAGTGGACACCGGGGAGCTGTTTTTT. It encodes CASNGLAGVDTGELFF.

This clonotype was observed a few times. The chain joins TRBV12-3 or TRBV12-4 to TRBJ1-1; D is unclear. The CDR3 has 12 residues. V lost 3 bases to trimming and J lost 6 bases, with 8 bases between them. This CDR3 reads CASSFLEPEAFF. The CDR3 nucleotides read TGTGCCAGCAGTTTTCTCGAACCTGAAGCTTTCTTT.

V gene TRBV6-5 combines with J gene TRBJ2-5, with D maybe TRBD2 (6 bases). This CDR3 contains 13 residues. V gave up 4 bases and J gave up 5 bases, with 11 bases separating them. Germline V gene data show CDR1 as MNHEY and CDR2 as SVGAGI. The CDR3 DNA follows: TGTGCCAGCAGTTCACCGGGAGAGGAGACCCAGTACTTC. Its protein product is CASSSPGEETQYF.

V usage is TRBV5-1 and J usage is TRBJ2-7; TRBD1 is a possible D gene (7 bases). Trimming took off 5 bases at V and 3 bases at J, with 12 bases between the two ends. Germline V gene data show CDR1 as SGHRS and CDR2 as YFSETQ. The CDR3 runs 13 residues. CDR3 in amino acids: CASSNQGGYEQYF. DNA for the CDR3: TGCGCCAGCAGTAATCAGGGGGGCTACGAGCAGTACTTC. The complete variable domain, with remaining parts taken from reference TRBV5-1 and TRBJ2-7, reads KAGVTQTPRYLIKTRGQQVTLSCSPISGHRSVSWYQQTPGQGLQFLFEYFSETQRNKGNFPGRFSGRQFSNSRSEMNVSTLELGDSALYLCASSNQGGYEQYFGPGTRLTVT.

This clonotype was observed a handful of times. The genes are TRBV18 and TRBJ2-1, with 11 bases lining up with TRBD2. V lost 2 bases, J lost 5 bases, and 8 bases stayed unmatched. The germline CDR1 and CDR2 sequences are KGHSH and LQKENI. The CDR3 sequence is 17 residues long. In nucleotides, the CDR3 is TGTGCCAGCTCACCAAGGGAATCGGGACTAGCGGACAATGAGCAGTTCTTC. This translates into CASSPRESGLADNEQFF.

This clonotype was counted ten times or more. The chain combines TRBV7-2 with TRBJ2-3, with 9 positions matching TRBD2. The V and J ends lost 1 base and 5 bases, in that order; junction bases with no gene match: 4. The CDR3 totals 15 residues. The germline V gene encodes CDR1 SGHTA and CDR2 FQGNSA. CDR3 sequence (DNA): TGTGCCAGCAGCTTAGGCGGGGGGGCATTAGATACGCAGTATTTT. It codes for CASSLGGGALDTQYF.

The rearrangement joins TRBV5-1 to TRBJ1-1; 7 bases map to TRBD1. J was trimmed by 2 bases and V by 1 base; bases with no gene match: 8. The CDR3 is 16 residues long. CDR1 and CDR2 (germline): SGHRS, YFSETQ. The CDR3 DNA reads as TGCGCCAGCAGCTTGTTAGCAGGGGGAGAAAACACTGAAGCTTTCTTT. Protein: CASSLLAGGENTEAFF.